The 16 T cell receptor beta chains presented below share a single source sample, sequenced in a study of T cell responses to AZD1222 COVID-19 vaccine. Profiled with immunoSEQ multiplex PCR; TCRdb holds only in-frame clones, not every one. The repertoire holds about 110,000 clones, with just over 85% as singletons. The sequencing here drew on peripheral blood, taken on day 0 of AZD1222 vaccination. The receptors originated from an adult in good health.

The chain employs TRBV3-1 (or the pseudogene TRBV3-2) and TRBJ2-5; D gene unclear. V lost 0 bases to trimming and J lost 5 bases, with 4 bases between them. Per the germline V gene, CDR1 is LGHDT and CDR2 is YNNKEL (reference sequence). The CDR3 extends over 12 amino acids. CDR3 coding DNA: TGTGCCAGCAGCCAAGAGTGGGAGACCCAGTACTTC. Residues: CASSQEWETQYF.

This clone was recorded only once. This chain connects TRBV10-1 to TRBJ1-2, with D uncertain. The CDR3 contains 14 residues. Trimming cost V 0 bases and J 8 bases, with 13 bases left between them. Germline V gene sequence: CDR1 WNHNN, CDR2 SYGVQD (reference sequence). The CDR3 nucleotides read TGCGCCAGCAGTGAGTCGAGCCTGAGTAAAGGCTACACCTTC. As protein: CASSESSLSKGYTF.

The V and J genes are TRBV20-1 and TRBJ2-5; no clear D. CDR1 is DFQATT, CDR2 SNEGSKA, per germline (reference sequence). V lost 5 bases to trimming and J lost 0 bases, with 4 bases between them. The length of the CDR3 is 11 residues. This CDR3 is CSAHHQETQYF. CDR3 coding DNA: TGCAGTGCTCACCACCAAGAGACCCAGTACTTC.

V is TRBV6-5 and J is TRBJ2-3, with D unresolved. The CDR3 is made up of 14 amino acids. The V gene lost 7 bases and the J gene lost 2 bases, with 13 bases spanning the gap. Germline CDR1 and CDR2: MNHEY and SVGAGI. CDR3 nucleotides: TGTGCCAGCAACCCGACATTCCTCACAGATACGCAGTATTTT. This encodes CASNPTFLTDTQYF.

Concerning this clone: Other nucleotide sequences from this sample produce the same CDR3. The chain combines TRBV3-1 (or the pseudogene TRBV3-2) with TRBJ1-2; D unresolved. V was shortened by 1 base and J by 4 bases, with 10 bases between the two germline ends. The germline V gene has CDR1 LGHDT and CDR2 YNNKEL (reference sequence). This CDR3 is built from 14 residues. For the CDR3, the DNA is TGTGCCAGCAGCCAAGGAAGAGGGAGCTATGGCTACACCTTC. It translates to CASSQGRGSYGYTF.

This clone was counted once. The genes are TRBV3-1 (or the pseudogene TRBV3-2) and TRBJ2-1; D is perhaps TRBD2 (5 bases). Per germline, CDR1 LGHDT and CDR2 YNNKEL (reference sequence). The CDR3 loop spans 15 amino acids. V dropped 1 base and J dropped 0 bases, with 7 bases sitting between them. The CDR3 DNA follows: TGTGCCAGCAGCCAAGTTACTAGCTCCTACAATGAGCAGTTCTTC. Residues: CASSQVTSSYNEQFF.

This chain joins TRBV5-1 and TRBJ1-3; TRBD1 might be the D (6 bases). Per germline, CDR1 SGHRS and CDR2 YFSETQ. CDR3 length equals 17 residues. V was clipped by 4 bases and J by 2 bases, with 19 bases between them. The CDR3 sequence is CASSLLGGVPTGNTIYF. The CDR3 region has the DNA TGCGCCAGCAGCCTCCTAGGGGGGGTACCGACTGGAAACACCATATATTTT.

Only one count was recorded for this clone. As DNA, the CDR3 is TGTGCCAGCAGTTACCATAGTGGACAGGCCAGGATTGCTTTCTTT. This codes for CASSYHSGQARIAFF. The chain has TRBV6-5 and TRBJ1-1; TRBD1 matches 7 bases. The CDR3 is 15 amino acids. The J segment lost 11 bases and the V segment lost 2 bases, leaving 14 bases of the junction unmatched. From germline, CDR1 is MNHEY and CDR2 SVGAGI.

The gene calls are TRBV11-3 and TRBJ2-3, with 9 bases fitting TRBD2. The CDR3 contains 16 residues. V lost 1 base and J lost 0; bases outside the gene matches: 2. CDR1 SGHNT and CDR2 YENEEA come from the germline V gene. The DNA of the CDR3 is TGTGCCAGCAGCTTAGGGCTAGCGGGAAGCACAGATACGCAGTATTTT. Encoded protein: CASSLGLAGSTDTQYF.

In DNA, the CDR3 is TGTGCCAGCAGTTACTCGCTCTCGGGACAGGGAGACACTGAAGCTTTCTTT. Translating gives CASSYSLSGQGDTEAFF. V and J are TRBV6-2 or TRBV6-3 and TRBJ1-1, with TRBD1 matching over 9 bases. CDR1 and CDR2 from the germline V gene are MNHEY and SVGEGT. V shed 0 bases, J shed 3 bases, and the junction held 8 bases outside the gene matches. This CDR3 is 17 amino acids long.

CDR3 protein: CASVRGRGFDYGYTF. For the CDR3, the DNA is TGTGCCAGTGTGCGCGGCAGGGGGTTTGACTATGGCTACACCTTC. V usage is TRBV19 and J usage is TRBJ1-2, with 7 bases that match TRBD1. Looked up from germline, CDR1 is LNHDA and CDR2 is SQIVND (reference sequence). The CDR3 contains 15 residues. J gave up 3 bases and V 8 bases, and 12 bases lay outside the gene matches.

The chain carries TRBV5-1 and TRBJ2-5; D not resolved. The CDR3 sequence is 11 residues long. Deletions cut 4 bases from V and 1 base from J, with 2 bases between. Looked up from germline, CDR1 is SGHRS and CDR2 is YFSETQ. As DNA, the CDR3 is TGCGCCAGCAGCGCCCAAGAGACCCAGTACTTC. Protein: CASSAQETQYF.

This chain joins TRBV6-5 and TRBJ1-2, with D perhaps TRBD1 (6 bases). Germline V gene sequence: CDR1 MNHEY, CDR2 SVGAGI. The CDR3 is made up of 14 amino acids. V lost 6 bases and J lost 2, with 13 bases in between. The DNA of the CDR3 is TGTGCCAGCAGAATCGCCGGGACAAACTATGGCTACACCTTC. Its translation: CASRIAGTNYGYTF.

V usage is TRBV28 and J usage is TRBJ2-7; D is unclear. This CDR3 has 12 residues. CDR1 is MDHEN and CDR2 is SYDVKM in the germline V gene. Trimming took 4 bases from V and 7 from J, leaving 11 bases between them. CDR3 amino acids: CASSWTSGEQYF. The CDR3 DNA reads as TGTGCCAGCAGTTGGACGTCTGGGGAGCAGTACTTC.

This sequence joins TRBV7-9 and TRBJ2-4; a weak D match, TRBD1 (6 bases). Germline values: CDR1 SEHNR, CDR2 FQNEAQ (reference sequence). CDR3 length: 16 amino acids. The V gene lost 4 bases and the J gene lost 8 bases, with 21 bases spanning the gap. The CDR3 loop reads CASSSKGQGLLDIQYF. The CDR3 DNA is TGTGCCAGCAGCTCTAAGGGGCAGGGGTTGTTGGACATTCAGTACTTC. Supplemented by reference TRBV7-9 and TRBJ2-4, the full variable domain reads DTGVSQNPRHKITKRGQNVTFRCDPISEHNRLYWYRQTLGQGPEFLTYFQNEAQLEKSRLLSDRFSAERPKGSFSTLEIQRTEQGDSAMYLCASSSKGQGLLDIQYFGAGTRLSVL.

The V and J genes are TRBV5-1 and TRBJ2-7, with D perhaps being TRBD1 or TRBD2 (5 bases each). The V gene lost 0 bases and the J gene lost 6 bases, with 16 bases spanning the gap. This CDR3 has 15 amino acids. Looked up from germline, CDR1 is SGHRS and CDR2 is YFSETQ. CDR3 residues: CASSLETFGDGEQYF. CDR3 DNA: TGCGCCAGCAGCTTGGAAACGTTTGGGGACGGCGAGCAGTACTTC.